These T cell receptor beta chains were read from a single sample in a study of vaccination and CD4 T cells after COVID-19. TCRdb fed the PCR reads into MiXCR, producing one record per CDR3 protein. The table lists more than 10,000 distinct CDR3 sequences, 52% of them singletons. Their cognate antigens are unknown. The source material was CD4+ T cells from blood, cultured in vitro. The source of these receptors is a human donor who had recovered from COVID-19. Both conserved end residues are part of each CDR3. The order of the fields is clone size, V gene, CDR3 length, D gene, J gene, CDR3 DNA, CDR3 protein. A D gene is named only where the DNA matches it firmly. Part of the rows lack a size; the others show once, few, many or a class for expanded clones.

abundance: few; v_gene: TRBV7-7; len: 14; d_gene: TRBD2; j_gene: TRBJ2-5; CDR3nt: TGTGCCAGCAGCCCCCGACTAGCGTGGGAGACCCAGTACTTC; CDR3aa: CASSPRLAWETQYF
abundance: NA; v_gene: TRBV6-2/TRBV6-3; len: 15; d_gene: TRBD2; j_gene: TRBJ2-3; CDR3nt: TGTGCCAGCAGTTACCCGCGGGAGGGAGCAGATACGCAGTATTTT; CDR3aa: CASSYPREGADTQYF
abundance: NA; v_gene: TRBV28; len: 13; d_gene: TRBD1; j_gene: TRBJ2-4; CDR3nt: TGTGCCAGCAGTAAGACAGGGGAGAACATTCAGTACTTC; CDR3aa: CASSKTGENIQYF
abundance: NA; v_gene: TRBV6-1; len: 13; d_gene: NA; j_gene: TRBJ2-7; CDR3nt: TGTGCCAGCAGTCGGGACGCAGCCTACGAGCAGTACTTC; CDR3aa: CASSRDAAYEQYF
abundance: once; v_gene: TRBV7-3; len: 14; d_gene: NA; j_gene: TRBJ2-1; CDR3nt: TGTGCCAGCAGCGTAGCAGGGGAAGTCGGTGAGCAGTTCTTC; CDR3aa: CASSVAGEVGEQFF
abundance: few; v_gene: TRBV20-1; len: 14; d_gene: NA; j_gene: TRBJ1-5; CDR3nt: TGCAGTGCTAGAAAGGGAGGGATAAATCAGCCCCAGCATTTT; CDR3aa: CSARKGGINQPQHF
abundance: NA; v_gene: TRBV24-1; len: 18; d_gene: TRBD2; j_gene: TRBJ2-2; CDR3nt: TGTGCCACCAGTGATAGGGCCGCTAGCGGGCGCCGAGGCGGGGAGCTGTTTTTT; CDR3aa: CATSDRAASGRRGGELFF
abundance: NA; v_gene: TRBV10-3; len: 13; d_gene: NA; j_gene: TRBJ1-3; CDR3nt: TGTGCCATCGGGGGGGTGTCCGGAAACACCATATATTTT; CDR3aa: CAIGGVSGNTIYF
abundance: few; v_gene: TRBV20-1; len: 15; d_gene: TRBD1; j_gene: TRBJ1-5; CDR3nt: TGCAGTGCTAGAGGTATAGGGGGCGCGGGTCAGCCCCAGCATTTT; CDR3aa: CSARGIGGAGQPQHF
abundance: NA; v_gene: TRBV20-1; len: 14; d_gene: NA; j_gene: TRBJ2-2; CDR3nt: TGCAGTGCTAGAGATCCGCGGGGCTCCGGGGAGCTGTTTTTT; CDR3aa: CSARDPRGSGELFF
abundance: few; v_gene: TRBV2; len: 15; d_gene: NA; j_gene: TRBJ1-1; CDR3nt: TGTGCCAGCAGTCCCCGGACGGCTCTGAACACTGAAGCTTTCTTT; CDR3aa: CASSPRTALNTEAFF
abundance: NA; v_gene: TRBV27; len: 14; d_gene: NA; j_gene: TRBJ1-4; CDR3nt: TGTGCCAGCAGCTACGGGGGATTTAATGAAAAACTGTTTTTT; CDR3aa: CASSYGGFNEKLFF
abundance: NA; v_gene: TRBV29-1; len: 12; d_gene: NA; j_gene: TRBJ2-7; CDR3nt: TGCAGCGTTGAGACCAGCGGCTACGAGCAGTACTTC; CDR3aa: CSVETSGYEQYF
abundance: few; v_gene: TRBV7-6; len: 13; d_gene: NA; j_gene: TRBJ2-3; CDR3nt: TGTGCCAGCAGCTCATCTAGCACAGATACGCAGTATTTT; CDR3aa: CASSSSSTDTQYF
abundance: NA; v_gene: TRBV12-3/TRBV12-4; len: 14; d_gene: TRBD1; j_gene: TRBJ1-3; CDR3nt: TGTGCCAGCAGAGGGACAGCCTCTGGAAACACCATATATTTT; CDR3aa: CASRGTASGNTIYF
abundance: NA; v_gene: TRBV6-2/TRBV6-3; len: 15; d_gene: NA; j_gene: TRBJ2-3; CDR3nt: TGTGCCAGCAGTTACAGTTTTGTGCGCACAGATACGCAGTATTTT; CDR3aa: CASSYSFVRTDTQYF
abundance: NA; v_gene: TRBV6-2/TRBV6-3; len: 15; d_gene: NA; j_gene: TRBJ1-5; CDR3nt: TGTGCCAGCAGTGGGGGGAGGTGGAGGGAACAGCCCCAGCATTTT; CDR3aa: CASSGGRWREQPQHF
abundance: NA; v_gene: TRBV6-1; len: 15; d_gene: NA; j_gene: TRBJ2-5; CDR3nt: TGTGCCAGCAACCCGGAGACAGAATACCAAGAGACCCAGTACTTC; CDR3aa: CASNPETEYQETQYF
abundance: NA; v_gene: TRBV7-6; len: 16; d_gene: TRBD2; j_gene: TRBJ2-7; CDR3nt: TGTGCCAGCAGCTTAGAAGAAACTAGCGGACCAGACGAGCAGTACTTC; CDR3aa: CASSLEETSGPDEQYF
abundance: medium-sized; v_gene: TRBV21-1; len: 13; d_gene: NA; j_gene: TRBJ1-4; CDR3nt: TGTGCCATCCCTCCAGATCCTGGCGAAAAACTGTTTTTT; CDR3aa: CAIPPDPGEKLFF
abundance: NA; v_gene: TRBV7-2; len: 16; d_gene: TRBD1; j_gene: TRBJ1-1; CDR3nt: TGTGCCAGCAGCTTACAGGACAGGGGGTTGAACACTGAAGCTTTCTTT; CDR3aa: CASSLQDRGLNTEAFF
abundance: NA; v_gene: TRBV24-1; len: 13; d_gene: TRBD2; j_gene: TRBJ2-1; CDR3nt: TGTGCCACCAGTGGGTTAGCGGGAGATGAGCAGTTCTTC; CDR3aa: CATSGLAGDEQFF
abundance: NA; v_gene: TRBV2; len: 15; d_gene: NA; j_gene: TRBJ2-1; CDR3nt: TGTGCCAGCAGTGAAGTGTTAGGGAACTACAATGAGCAGTTCTTC; CDR3aa: CASSEVLGNYNEQFF
abundance: NA; v_gene: TRBV20-1; len: 16; d_gene: TRBD2; j_gene: TRBJ2-1; CDR3nt: TGCAGTGCTAGAGATCGTTTCGGACTAGCGGGAGGGATACAGTTCTTC; CDR3aa: CSARDRFGLAGGIQFF
abundance: NA; v_gene: TRBV6-1; len: 15; d_gene: TRBD2; j_gene: TRBJ2-1; CDR3nt: TGTGCCAGCAGGGTGACTAGCGGGAGCGCCGGTGAGCAGTTCTTC; CDR3aa: CASRVTSGSAGEQFF
abundance: NA; v_gene: TRBV25-1; len: 12; d_gene: NA; j_gene: TRBJ1-1; CDR3nt: TGTGCCAGCATAAACTTGAACACTGAAGCTTTCTTT; CDR3aa: CASINLNTEAFF
abundance: few; v_gene: TRBV15; len: 15; d_gene: NA; j_gene: TRBJ2-1; CDR3nt: TGTGCCACCTCCCCGGGGGCGGGATTCTACAATGAGCAGTTCTTC; CDR3aa: CATSPGAGFYNEQFF
abundance: once; v_gene: TRBV11-2; len: 15; d_gene: TRBD2; j_gene: TRBJ2-7; CDR3nt: TGTGCCAGCAGCCAGGGAACGGGAGGCCTATTTGAGCAGTACTTC; CDR3aa: CASSQGTGGLFEQYF
abundance: NA; v_gene: TRBV7-6; len: 16; d_gene: TRBD2; j_gene: TRBJ2-3; CDR3nt: TGTGCCAGCAGCTTAGTGGGCGGGAGGAGCACAGATACGCAGTATTTT; CDR3aa: CASSLVGGRSTDTQYF
abundance: NA; v_gene: TRBV20-1; len: 13; d_gene: NA; j_gene: TRBJ1-1; CDR3nt: TGCAGTGCTAGTGGGGGGATTAACACTGAAGCTTTCTTT; CDR3aa: CSASGGINTEAFF
abundance: NA; v_gene: TRBV6-1; len: 15; d_gene: NA; j_gene: TRBJ1-1; CDR3nt: TGTGCCAGCAGTGAATATTCGAGACTGGGCACTGAAGCTTTCTTT; CDR3aa: CASSEYSRLGTEAFF
abundance: few; v_gene: TRBV15; len: 15; d_gene: TRBD1; j_gene: TRBJ2-2; CDR3nt: TGTGCCACCAGCTCAACGACAGGGTACACCGGGGAGCTGTTTTTT; CDR3aa: CATSSTTGYTGELFF
abundance: NA; v_gene: TRBV28; len: 14; d_gene: NA; j_gene: TRBJ2-5; CDR3nt: TGTGCCAGCAGGGACAGTATGTACCAAGAGACCCAGTACTTC; CDR3aa: CASRDSMYQETQYF
abundance: NA; v_gene: TRBV6-5; len: 14; d_gene: NA; j_gene: TRBJ1-1; CDR3nt: TGTGCCAGCAGTTCTGGCAATATGAACACTGAAGCTTTCTTT; CDR3aa: CASSSGNMNTEAFF
abundance: NA; v_gene: TRBV7-3; len: 18; d_gene: TRBD2; j_gene: TRBJ2-1; CDR3nt: TGTGCCAGCAGGTCGGGACTAGCGGGAGGTAACGCCTACAATGAGCAGTTCTTC; CDR3aa: CASRSGLAGGNAYNEQFF
abundance: NA; v_gene: TRBV19; len: 14; d_gene: NA; j_gene: TRBJ1-1; CDR3nt: TGTGCCAGTAATCGGCGCGGATTTGGCAGCGAAGCTTTCTTT; CDR3aa: CASNRRGFGSEAFF
abundance: NA; v_gene: TRBV20-1; len: 14; d_gene: NA; j_gene: TRBJ2-1; CDR3nt: TGCAGTACCCGGCCGGGCCGGTCCGTACTTGAGCAGTTCTTC; CDR3aa: CSTRPGRSVLEQFF
abundance: NA; v_gene: TRBV5-1; len: 15; d_gene: TRBD2; j_gene: TRBJ2-1; CDR3nt: TGCGCCAGCAGCTTTACGACTAGCGGGGTAACTGAGCAGTTCTTC; CDR3aa: CASSFTTSGVTEQFF
abundance: NA; v_gene: TRBV27; len: 15; d_gene: TRBD2; j_gene: TRBJ2-1; CDR3nt: TGTGCCAGCAGTTTAATGGCTAGCGGGAGAAAGGAGCAGTTCTTC; CDR3aa: CASSLMASGRKEQFF
abundance: NA; v_gene: TRBV20-1; len: 13; d_gene: NA; j_gene: TRBJ1-1; CDR3nt: TGCAGTGCTAGAGATCAAGCGAACACTGAAGCTTTCTTT; CDR3aa: CSARDQANTEAFF
abundance: few; v_gene: TRBV20-1; len: 15; d_gene: TRBD2; j_gene: TRBJ2-3; CDR3nt: TGCAGTGCCAGGGGGGGGTTAGCGGGAGTGGATACGCAGTATTTT; CDR3aa: CSARGGLAGVDTQYF
abundance: NA; v_gene: TRBV20-1; len: 13; d_gene: TRBD1; j_gene: TRBJ1-1; CDR3nt: TGCAGTGCCAGACTCGACAGGGCCACTGAAGCTTTCTTT; CDR3aa: CSARLDRATEAFF
abundance: few; v_gene: TRBV6-5; len: 11; d_gene: NA; j_gene: TRBJ2-5; CDR3nt: TGTGCCAGCAGTTTCTCTGAGACCCAGTACTTC; CDR3aa: CASSFSETQYF